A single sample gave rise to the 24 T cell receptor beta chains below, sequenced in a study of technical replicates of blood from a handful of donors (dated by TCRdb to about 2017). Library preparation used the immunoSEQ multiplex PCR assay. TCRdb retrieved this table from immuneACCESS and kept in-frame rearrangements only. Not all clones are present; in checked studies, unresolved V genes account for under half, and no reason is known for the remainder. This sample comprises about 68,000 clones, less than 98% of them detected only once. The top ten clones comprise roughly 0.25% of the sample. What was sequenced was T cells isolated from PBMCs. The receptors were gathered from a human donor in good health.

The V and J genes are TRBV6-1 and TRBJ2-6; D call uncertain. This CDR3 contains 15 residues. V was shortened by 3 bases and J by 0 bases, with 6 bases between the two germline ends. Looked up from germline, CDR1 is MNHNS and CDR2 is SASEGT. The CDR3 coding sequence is TGTGCCAGCAGTGAGTGGCTCTCTGGGGCCAACGTCCTGACTTTC. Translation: CASSEWLSGANVLTF.

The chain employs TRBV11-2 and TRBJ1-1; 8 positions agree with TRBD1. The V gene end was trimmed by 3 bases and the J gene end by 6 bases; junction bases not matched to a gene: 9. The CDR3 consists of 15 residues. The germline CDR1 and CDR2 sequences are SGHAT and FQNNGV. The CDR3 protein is CASSFDTGGRAEAFF. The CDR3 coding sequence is TGTGCCAGCAGCTTCGATACAGGGGGGAGAGCTGAAGCTTTCTTT.

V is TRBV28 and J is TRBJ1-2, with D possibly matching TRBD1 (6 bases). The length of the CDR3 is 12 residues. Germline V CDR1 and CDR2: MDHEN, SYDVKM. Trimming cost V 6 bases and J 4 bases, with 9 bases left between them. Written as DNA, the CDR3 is TGTGCCAGCAGAGGGGGTGGCTATGGCTACACCTTC. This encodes CASRGGGYGYTF.

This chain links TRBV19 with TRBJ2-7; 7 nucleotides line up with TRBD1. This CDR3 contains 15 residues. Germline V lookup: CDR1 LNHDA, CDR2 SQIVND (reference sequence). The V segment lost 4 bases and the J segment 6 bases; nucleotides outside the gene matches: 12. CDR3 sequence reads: CASSRQGVGMGEQYF. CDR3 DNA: TGTGCCAGTAGTAGACAGGGAGTCGGGATGGGCGAGCAGTACTTC.

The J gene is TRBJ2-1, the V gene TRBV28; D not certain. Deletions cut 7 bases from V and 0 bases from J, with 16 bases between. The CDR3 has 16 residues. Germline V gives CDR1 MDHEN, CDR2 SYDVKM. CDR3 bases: TGTGCCAGCATGTATCAAAAGTACAGCTCCTACAATGAGCAGTTCTTC. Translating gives CASMYQKYSSYNEQFF. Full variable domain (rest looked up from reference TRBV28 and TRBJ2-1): DVKVTQSSRYLVKRTGEKVFLECVQDMDHENMFWYRQDPGLGLRLIYFSYDVKMKEKGDIPEGYSVSREKKERFSLILESASTNQTSMYLCASMYQKYSSYNEQFFGPGTRLTVL.

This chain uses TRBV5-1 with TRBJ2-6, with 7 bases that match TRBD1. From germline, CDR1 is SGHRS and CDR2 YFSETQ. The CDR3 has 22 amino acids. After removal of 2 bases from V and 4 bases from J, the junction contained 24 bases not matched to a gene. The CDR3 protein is CASSLLAADRLQTSSGANVLTF. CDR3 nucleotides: TGCGCCAGCAGCTTACTGGCAGCGGACAGGTTACAAACTTCCTCCGGGGCCAACGTCCTGACTTTC.

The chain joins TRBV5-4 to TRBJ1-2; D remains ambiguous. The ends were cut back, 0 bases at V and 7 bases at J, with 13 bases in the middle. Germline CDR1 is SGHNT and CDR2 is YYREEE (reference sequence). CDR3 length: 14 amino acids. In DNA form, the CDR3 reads TGTGCCAGCAGCTTGGTGACTGGATCGACTGGCTACACCTTC. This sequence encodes CASSLVTGSTGYTF.

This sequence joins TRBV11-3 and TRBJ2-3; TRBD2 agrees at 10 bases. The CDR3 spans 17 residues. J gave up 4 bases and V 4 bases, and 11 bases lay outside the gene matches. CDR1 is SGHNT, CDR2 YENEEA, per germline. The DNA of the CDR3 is TGTGCCAGCAGCTCTCGGACTAGCGGCTCTCTGGCAGATACGCAGTATTTT. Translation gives CASSSRTSGSLADTQYF.

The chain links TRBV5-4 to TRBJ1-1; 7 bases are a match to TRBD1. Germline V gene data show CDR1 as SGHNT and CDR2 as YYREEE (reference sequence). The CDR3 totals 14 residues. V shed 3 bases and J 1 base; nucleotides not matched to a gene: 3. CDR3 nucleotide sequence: TGTGCCAGCAGCTCGGGACAGAGGAACACTGAAGCTTTCTTT. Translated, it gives CASSSGQRNTEAFF. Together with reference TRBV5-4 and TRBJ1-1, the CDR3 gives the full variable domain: ETGVTQSPTHLIKTRGQQVTLRCSSQSGHNTVSWYQQALGQGPQFIFQYYREEENGRGNFPPRFSGLQFPNYSSELNVNALELDDSALYLCASSSGQRNTEAFFGQGTRLTVV.

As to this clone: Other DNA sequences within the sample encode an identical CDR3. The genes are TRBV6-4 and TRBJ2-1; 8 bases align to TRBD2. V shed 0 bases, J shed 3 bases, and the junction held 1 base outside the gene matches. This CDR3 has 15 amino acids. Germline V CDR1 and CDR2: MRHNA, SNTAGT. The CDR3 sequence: CASSDSSGSYNEQFF. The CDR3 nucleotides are TGTGCCAGCAGTGACTCCAGCGGGAGCTACAATGAGCAGTTCTTC.

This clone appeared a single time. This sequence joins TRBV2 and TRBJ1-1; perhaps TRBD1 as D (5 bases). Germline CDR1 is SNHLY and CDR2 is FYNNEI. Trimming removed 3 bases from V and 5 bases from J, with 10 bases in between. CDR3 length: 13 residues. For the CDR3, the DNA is TGTGCCAGCAGTGACTATCAGGGAACTGAAGCTTTCTTT. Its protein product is CASSDYQGTEAFF.

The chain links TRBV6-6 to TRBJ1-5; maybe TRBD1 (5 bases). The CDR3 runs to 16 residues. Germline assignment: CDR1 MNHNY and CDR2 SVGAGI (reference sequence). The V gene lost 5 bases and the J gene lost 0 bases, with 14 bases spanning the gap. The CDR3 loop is CASSLYTGYSNQPQHF. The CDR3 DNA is TGTGCCAGCAGTCTCTACACAGGCTATAGCAATCAGCCCCAGCATTTT.

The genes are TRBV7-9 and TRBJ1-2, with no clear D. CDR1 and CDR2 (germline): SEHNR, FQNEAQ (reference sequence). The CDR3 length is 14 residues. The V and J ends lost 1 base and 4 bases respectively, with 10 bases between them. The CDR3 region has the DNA TGTGCCAGCAGCTTAGACCCGCGATTCTATGGCTACACCTTC. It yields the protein CASSLDPRFYGYTF.

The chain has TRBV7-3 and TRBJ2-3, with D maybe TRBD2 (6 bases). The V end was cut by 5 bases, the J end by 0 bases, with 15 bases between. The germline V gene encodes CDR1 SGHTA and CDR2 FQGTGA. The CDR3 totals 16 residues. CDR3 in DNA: TGTGCCAGCAGCCCCGTAGCGGAATCTAGCACAGATACGCAGTATTTT. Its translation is CASSPVAESSTDTQYF.

The CDR3 nucleotides read TGTGCCAGCAGCCCACAAGAGACCCAGTACTTC. As protein: CASSPQETQYF. The J gene is TRBJ2-5, the V gene TRBV28; D remains ambiguous. The germline gives CDR1 MDHEN, CDR2 SYDVKM. The V gene lost 6 bases and the J gene lost 2 bases, with 4 bases spanning the gap. This CDR3 comprises 11 residues.

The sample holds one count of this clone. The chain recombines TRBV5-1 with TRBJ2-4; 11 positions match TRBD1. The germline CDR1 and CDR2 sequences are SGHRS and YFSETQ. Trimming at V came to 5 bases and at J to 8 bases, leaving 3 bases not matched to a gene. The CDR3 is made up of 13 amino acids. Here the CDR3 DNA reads TGCGCCAGCAGTTCGGGACAGGGGGACATTCAGTACTTC. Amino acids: CASSSGQGDIQYF.

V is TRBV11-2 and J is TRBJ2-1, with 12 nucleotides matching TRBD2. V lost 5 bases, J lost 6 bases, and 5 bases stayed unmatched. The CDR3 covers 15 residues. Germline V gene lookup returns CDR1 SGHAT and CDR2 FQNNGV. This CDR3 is CASSNLAGGFNEQFF. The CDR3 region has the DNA TGTGCCAGCAGCAATCTAGCGGGAGGGTTCAATGAGCAGTTCTTC.

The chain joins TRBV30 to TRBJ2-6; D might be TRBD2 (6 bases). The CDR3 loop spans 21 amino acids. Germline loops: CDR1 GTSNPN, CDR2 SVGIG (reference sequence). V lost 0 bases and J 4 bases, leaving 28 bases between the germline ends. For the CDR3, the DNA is TGTGCCTGGAGTGTCGCTCCCGTCAATCGGGGGAGTTTACTAGGGGCCAACGTCCTGACTTTC. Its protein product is CAWSVAPVNRGSLLGANVLTF.

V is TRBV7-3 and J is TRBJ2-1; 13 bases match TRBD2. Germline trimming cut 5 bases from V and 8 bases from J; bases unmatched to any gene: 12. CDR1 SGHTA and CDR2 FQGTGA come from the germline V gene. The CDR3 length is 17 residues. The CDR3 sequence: CASSGSLGLAGWDEQFF. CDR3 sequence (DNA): TGTGCCAGCAGCGGTTCGTTGGGACTAGCGGGATGGGATGAGCAGTTCTTC.

Here the CDR3 reads CASSTTGRSTEAFF. The CDR3 DNA reads as TGCGCCAGCAGCACAACAGGGCGGAGCACTGAAGCTTTCTTT. The V gene is TRBV5-1, the J gene TRBJ1-1; TRBD1 is a possible D gene (6 bases). The germline V gene encodes CDR1 SGHRS and CDR2 YFSETQ. The CDR3 runs to 14 residues. Trimming cost V 4 bases and J 4 bases, with 14 bases left between them.

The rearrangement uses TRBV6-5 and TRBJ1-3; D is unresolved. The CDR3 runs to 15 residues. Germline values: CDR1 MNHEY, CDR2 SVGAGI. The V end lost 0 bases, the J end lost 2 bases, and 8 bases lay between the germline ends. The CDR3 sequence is CASSYSVETGNTIYF. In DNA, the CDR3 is TGTGCCAGCAGTTACTCTGTGGAGACTGGAAACACCATATATTTT.

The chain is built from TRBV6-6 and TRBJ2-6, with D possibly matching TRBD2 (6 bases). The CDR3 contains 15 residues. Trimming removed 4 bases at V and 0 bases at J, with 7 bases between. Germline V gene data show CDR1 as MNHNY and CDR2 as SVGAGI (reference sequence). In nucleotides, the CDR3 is TGTGCCAGCAGTTTGGGGGGCTCTGGGGCCAACGTCCTGACTTTC. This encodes CASSLGGSGANVLTF.

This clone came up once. The CDR3 DNA reads TGTGCCAGCAGCCAAGCTAGGGGACTAGCGAGCTACGAGCAGTACTTC. Translation: CASSQARGLASYEQYF. The rearrangement uses TRBV4-2 and TRBJ2-7; 10 bases align to TRBD2. The V gene's germline CDR1 is LGHNA and CDR2 YNFKEQ. Losses at the gene ends were 1 base for V and 3 bases for J; bases not matched to a gene: 6. This CDR3 spans 16 amino acids.

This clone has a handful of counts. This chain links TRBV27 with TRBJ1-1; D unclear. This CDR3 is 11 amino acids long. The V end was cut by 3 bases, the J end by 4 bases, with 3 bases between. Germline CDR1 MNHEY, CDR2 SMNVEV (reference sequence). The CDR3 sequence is CASSFGTEAFF. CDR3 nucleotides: TGTGCCAGCAGTTTCGGCACTGAAGCTTTCTTT.